The 12 T cell receptor beta chains below come from one sample, sequenced in a study of PD-L1 blockade in urothelial cancer listed by TCRdb under 2017. Library preparation was by the immunoSEQ multiplex PCR assay. The source is immuneACCESS, and TCRdb retained only in-frame sequences with V and J called. Part of the clones is not carried over; for the studies checked, unresolved V genes explain less than half of this, and the remainder is unexplained. The sample data list under 95,000 clones, and roughly 84% of these were observed just once. The leading ten clones occupy roughly 9.2% of the sample. The sample's time point, from its label and the paper: pretreatment peripheral blood. The sample in question was PBMCs, obtained around atezolizumab (anti-PD-L1) treatment. All receptors come from a woman in her 70s with urothelial cancer.

The CDR3 loop reads CASSPPIGQVYNEQFF. CDR3 DNA: TGTGCCAGCTCACCACCTATCGGTCAGGTTTACAATGAGCAGTTCTTC. The chain links TRBV18 to TRBJ2-1; unclear D gene. The CDR3 contains 16 residues. V was clipped by 0 bases and J by 4 bases, with 13 bases between them. The V gene's germline CDR1 is KGHSH and CDR2 LQKENI.

The J gene is TRBJ2-7, the V gene TRBV11-3, with TRBD1 identical over 10 bases. This CDR3 comprises 16 residues. The germline V gene has CDR1 SGHNT and CDR2 YENEEA. J gave up 2 bases and V 5 bases, and 9 bases lay outside the gene matches. The CDR3 nucleotides are TGTGCCAGCAGCCGACAAGGGGGACAGGGGACCTACGAGCAGTACTTC. It codes for CASSRQGGQGTYEQYF.

The genes are TRBV11-2 and TRBJ1-2, with D unresolved. Looked up from germline, CDR1 is SGHAT and CDR2 is FQNNGV. V was trimmed by 0 bases and J by 8 bases, leaving 13 bases between them. The CDR3 contains 14 residues. In nucleotides, the CDR3 is TGTGCCAGCAGCTTAGATCAGGATTTCGGCGGCTACACCTTC. Translated, it gives CASSLDQDFGGYTF. Complete variable domain (other parts from reference TRBV11-2 and TRBJ1-2): EAGVAQSPRYKIIEKRQSVAFWCNPISGHATLYWYQQILGQGPKLLIQFQNNGVVDDSQLPKDRFSAERLKGVDSTLKIQPAKLEDSAVYLCASSLDQDFGGYTFGSGTRLTVV.

This chain joins TRBV19 and TRBJ2-7, with TRBD2 matching 10 bases. From germline, CDR1 is LNHDA and CDR2 SQIVND (reference sequence). The CDR3 sequence is 16 residues long. After removal of 6 bases from V and 4 bases from J, the junction contained 12 bases not matched to a gene. The DNA for the CDR3 is TGTGCCAGTAGAGTCTCGGCTAGCGGGAGAGGGTACGAGCAGTACTTC. It codes for CASRVSASGRGYEQYF.

This clone was picked up a small number of times. The rearrangement links TRBV15 to TRBJ1-1; 9 positions match TRBD1. Germline loops: CDR1 LNHNV, CDR2 YYDKDF (reference sequence). This CDR3 is 15 amino acids long. After removal of 5 bases from V and 4 bases from J, the junction contained 8 bases not matched to a gene. CDR3: CATSGQTGGGTEAFF. The CDR3 DNA sequence: TGTGCCACCAGCGGCCAGACAGGGGGAGGCACTGAAGCTTTCTTT.

Regarding this clone: The same CDR3 is also encoded by other DNA sequences in this sample. V is TRBV18 and J is TRBJ2-7, with D perhaps TRBD1 (6 bases). In germline, CDR1 is KGHSH, CDR2 LQKENI. The CDR3 contains 15 residues. Trimming pared 4 bases from V and 0 bases from J, leaving 13 bases between. CDR3 nucleotides: TGTGCCAGCTCACTAGGGACACCTCCCTCCTACGAGCAGTACTTC. Residues: CASSLGTPPSYEQYF.

The J gene is TRBJ1-1, the V gene TRBV18, with D perhaps TRBD1 (6 bases). The CDR3 loop spans 15 amino acids. CDR1 is KGHSH, CDR2 LQKENI, per germline. V lost 2 bases to trimming and J lost 4 bases, with 14 bases between them. The CDR3 sequence is CASSPAGGAPTEAFF. The DNA for the CDR3 is TGTGCCAGCTCACCAGCGGGGGGCGCGCCCACTGAAGCTTTCTTT.

The chain's CDR3 is CASSLTDRVGGYTF. The CDR3 DNA follows: TGTGCCAGCAGTTTAACGGACAGGGTCGGTGGCTACACCTTC. The chain couples TRBV27 to TRBJ1-2, with 8 bases that match TRBD1. The V segment lost 2 bases and the J segment 7 bases; nucleotides outside the gene matches: 6. This CDR3 contains 14 residues. Germline CDR1 reads MNHEY; CDR2 reads SMNVEV (reference sequence).

The chain joins TRBV7-9 to TRBJ1-3; 7 bases are shared with TRBD1. This CDR3 comprises 15 residues. The V gene's germline CDR1 is SEHNR and CDR2 FQNEAQ (reference sequence). J was trimmed by 2 bases and V by 4 bases; bases with no gene match: 5. CDR3 sequence (DNA): TGTGCCAGCAGCTCTGGACAGGCTCCTGGAAACACCATATATTTT. This translates into CASSSGQAPGNTIYF.

The J gene is TRBJ2-7, the V gene TRBV19, with a weak D call TRBD1 (5 bases). V gave up 3 bases and J gave up 5 bases, with 5 bases separating them. This CDR3 has 11 amino acids. The germline CDR1 and CDR2 sequences are LNHDA and SQIVND (reference sequence). The CDR3 protein is CASSIRDEQYF. The CDR3 coding sequence is TGTGCCAGTAGTATCAGGGACGAGCAGTACTTC.

This clone was seen more than once but under ten times. The V and J genes are TRBV7-8 and TRBJ2-5; 7 bases are shared with TRBD1. Germline CDR1 SGHVS, CDR2 FQNEAQ. The CDR3 is 14 amino acids. Trimming cost V 5 bases and J 4 bases; bases outside gene matches: 7. For the CDR3, the DNA is TGTGCCAGCAGCCATACAGGGGATCTAGAGACCCAGTACTTC. It specifies CASSHTGDLETQYF.

This clone came up once. The rearrangement uses TRBV6-1 and TRBJ1-3; 7 positions match TRBD1. The junction had 11 bases not matched to a gene; V was cut back by 5 bases and J by 7 bases. Looked up from germline, CDR1 is MNHNS and CDR2 is SASEGT. The CDR3 totals 15 residues. CDR3 protein: CASSWTTGTGNTIYF. The CDR3 nucleotides are TGTGCCAGCAGTTGGACGACAGGGACGGGGAACACCATATATTTT.